The entry below gives a single T cell receptor (beta chain) sequence along with its context. CDR3 length equals 16 residues. V lost 2 bases to trimming and J lost 5 bases; unmatched junction nucleotides: 8. CDR1 is MNHEY and CDR2 is SVGAGI in the germline V gene. TCRdb reprocessed the RACE reads with MiXCR, giving one entry per CDR3 protein. The table has some 97,000 distinct CDR3 sequences, roughly a quarter seen once. The sample originates from a study of human T cells and chemical hapten exposure. Time point meaning: patch test 3, about 24 weeks after DPC sensitization. Stated treatment: therapeutic diphenylcyclopropenone sensitization with weekly scalp DPC.

The chain joins TRBV6-5 to TRBJ2-7, with 11 bases lining up with TRBD2. This TCR came from a man aged 40-50 years with alopecia areata. Some clones in this sample may be carry-over from other donors' samples. The sample consisted of whole blood, taken in connection with sensitization to the hapten diphenylcyclopropenone (DPC). CDR3 bases: TGTGCCAGCAGTTACGAGCTAGCGGGAGGCGGCGACGAGCAGTACTTC. Translated: CASSYELAGGGDEQYF.